This T cell receptor beta chain was recovered during a study of CD8+ T cells in alopecia areata. The treatment here: oral pan-JAK inhibitor, 5-10 mg twice daily. CDR1 SGHRS and CDR2 YFSETQ come from the germline V gene. The J segment lost 8 bases and the V segment lost 0 bases, leaving 16 bases of the junction unmatched. The CDR3 spans 18 residues. Reverse transcribed after extraction, RNA yielded cDNA as the sequencing template. TCRdb keeps only in-frame clones here, not all; method: immunoSEQ multiplex PCR. The sample holds more than 100,000 clones, 86% seen once. The clonotype comes from a human donor with alopecia areata. The chain uses TRBV5-1 and TRBJ1-4, with 7 bases aligning to TRBD1. The specimen comprised CD8+ T cells sorted from blood, sampled at week 34, from a patient treated with tofacitinib. The CDR3 nucleotides read TGCGCCAGCAGCTTGGAAGCCCGGGACAGACTTCAGGAAGAAAAACTGTTTTTT. It is translated as CASSLEARDRLQEEKLFF.